This T cell receptor (beta chain) was obtained from a study of sequential checkpoint blockade in melanoma. As for the study in general: Randomization was 1:1 between first-line nivolumab→ipilimumab and ipilimumab→nivolumab. After both sequences, patients received maintenance nivolumab.

Described treatment: randomized to nivolumab then ipilimumab (arm A) or the reverse (arm B). Patients had received no earlier DNA-damaging chemotherapy. From thawed PBMCs, live CD3+CD8+ cells negative for CD19 and CD56 were sorted. Profiling relied on immunoSEQ multiplex PCR, and the TCRdb table lists in-frame clones only, not all of them. This table has several thousand clones, approximately 60% appearing once. This CDR3 spans 13 amino acids. The germline V gene has CDR1 MNHEY and CDR2 SVGAGI. V lost 5 bases, J lost 6 bases, and 14 bases lay in between. The sample was CD8+ T cells sorted from blood (inferred from file names), taken from a patient given nivolumab and ipilimumab in sequence. The chain recombines TRBV6-5 with TRBJ2-7; no clear D. The sequence came from a human donor with melanoma. In nucleotides, the CDR3 is TGTGCCAGCAGTCCACACCTAGATGGCGAGCAGTACTTC. Translated, it gives CASSPHLDGEQYF.